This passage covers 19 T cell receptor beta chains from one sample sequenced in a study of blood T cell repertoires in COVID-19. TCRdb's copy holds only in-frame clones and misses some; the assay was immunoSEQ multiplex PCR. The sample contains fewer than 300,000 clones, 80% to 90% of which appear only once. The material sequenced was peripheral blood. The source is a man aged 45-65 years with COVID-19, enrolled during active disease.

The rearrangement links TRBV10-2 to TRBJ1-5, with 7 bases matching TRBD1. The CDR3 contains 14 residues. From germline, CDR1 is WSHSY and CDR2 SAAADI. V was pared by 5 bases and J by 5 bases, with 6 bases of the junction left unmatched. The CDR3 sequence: CASSFGQDDQPQHF. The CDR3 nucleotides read TGCGCCAGCAGTTTCGGACAGGACGATCAGCCCCAGCATTTT.

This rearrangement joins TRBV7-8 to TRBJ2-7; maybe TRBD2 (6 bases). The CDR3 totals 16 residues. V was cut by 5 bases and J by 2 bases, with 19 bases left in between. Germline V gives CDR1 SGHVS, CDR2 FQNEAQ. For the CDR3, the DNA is TGTGCCAGCAGCGACCCCTTAGCGGTTGCCCCCTACGAGCAGTACTTC. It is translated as CASSDPLAVAPYEQYF.

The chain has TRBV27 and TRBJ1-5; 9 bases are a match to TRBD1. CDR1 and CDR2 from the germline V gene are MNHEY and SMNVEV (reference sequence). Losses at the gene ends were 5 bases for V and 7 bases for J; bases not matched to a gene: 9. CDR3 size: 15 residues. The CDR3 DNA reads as TGTGCCAGCAGTACAACGGGACAGGGCGAGCAGCCCCAGCATTTT. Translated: CASSTTGQGEQPQHF.

CDR3 sequence reads: CATGGSGGVTDTQYF. The CDR3 DNA reads as TGCGCCACCGGGGGGAGCGGGGGGGTCACAGATACGCAGTATTTT. The chain combines TRBV10-2 with TRBJ2-3; TRBD2 agrees at 10 bases. This CDR3 has 15 amino acids. Germline values: CDR1 WSHSY, CDR2 SAAADI. The J segment lost 2 bases and the V segment lost 10 bases, leaving 9 bases of the junction unmatched.

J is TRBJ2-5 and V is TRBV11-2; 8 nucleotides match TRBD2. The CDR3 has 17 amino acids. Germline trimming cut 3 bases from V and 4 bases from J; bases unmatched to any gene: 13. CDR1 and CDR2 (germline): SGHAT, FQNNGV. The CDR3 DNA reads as TGTGCCAGCAGCTTGGGGGTCGGCGGGAGGTCCGGAGAGACCCAGTACTTC. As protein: CASSLGVGGRSGETQYF. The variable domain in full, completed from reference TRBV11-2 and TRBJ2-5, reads EAGVAQSPRYKIIEKRQSVAFWCNPISGHATLYWYQQILGQGPKLLIQFQNNGVVDDSQLPKDRFSAERLKGVDSTLKIQPAKLEDSAVYLCASSLGVGGRSGETQYFGPGTRLLVL.

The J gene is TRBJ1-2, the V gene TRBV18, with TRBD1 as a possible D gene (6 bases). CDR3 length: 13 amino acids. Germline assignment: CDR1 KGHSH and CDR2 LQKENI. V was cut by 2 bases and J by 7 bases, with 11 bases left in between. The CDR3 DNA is TGTGCCAGCTCACCAGAGGGGACATCTGGCTACACCTTC. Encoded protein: CASSPEGTSGYTF.

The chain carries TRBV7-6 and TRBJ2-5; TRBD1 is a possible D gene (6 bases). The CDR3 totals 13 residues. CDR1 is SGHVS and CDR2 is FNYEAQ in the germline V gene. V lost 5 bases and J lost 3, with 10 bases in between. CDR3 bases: TGTGCCAGCAGCATAACAGGGAAAGAGACCCAGTACTTC. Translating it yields CASSITGKETQYF.

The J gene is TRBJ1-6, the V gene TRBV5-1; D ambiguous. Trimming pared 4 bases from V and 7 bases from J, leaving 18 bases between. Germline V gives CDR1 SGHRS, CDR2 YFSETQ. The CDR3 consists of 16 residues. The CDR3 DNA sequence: TGCGCCAGCAGCCCTGGCCCCGATTTCGCAAATTCACCCCTCCACTTT. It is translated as CASSPGPDFANSPLHF.

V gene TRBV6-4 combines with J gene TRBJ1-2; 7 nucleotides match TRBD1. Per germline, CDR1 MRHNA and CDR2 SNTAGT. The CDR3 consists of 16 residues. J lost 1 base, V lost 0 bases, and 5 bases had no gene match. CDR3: CASSDSYQGDNYGYTF. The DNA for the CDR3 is TGTGCCAGCAGTGACTCGTACCAGGGGGATAACTATGGCTACACCTTC.

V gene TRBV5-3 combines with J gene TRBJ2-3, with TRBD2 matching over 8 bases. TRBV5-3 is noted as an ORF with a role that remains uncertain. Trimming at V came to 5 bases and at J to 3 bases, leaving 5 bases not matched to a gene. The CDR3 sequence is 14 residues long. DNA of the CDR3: TGTGCCAGAAGTTCAGCGGGAGAGACAGATACGCAGTATTTT. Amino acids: CARSSAGETDTQYF.

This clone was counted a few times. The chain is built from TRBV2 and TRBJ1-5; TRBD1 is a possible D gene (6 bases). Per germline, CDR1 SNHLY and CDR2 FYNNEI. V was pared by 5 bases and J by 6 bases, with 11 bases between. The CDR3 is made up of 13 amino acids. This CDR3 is CASSRTGFQPQHF. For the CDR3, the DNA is TGTGCCAGCAGTCGAACAGGGTTTCAGCCCCAGCATTTT.

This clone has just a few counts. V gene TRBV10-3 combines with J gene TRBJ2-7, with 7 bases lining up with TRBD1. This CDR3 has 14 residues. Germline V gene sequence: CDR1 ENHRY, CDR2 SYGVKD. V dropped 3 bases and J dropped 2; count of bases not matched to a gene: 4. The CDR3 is CAISEGTAAYEQYF. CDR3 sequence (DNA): TGTGCCATCAGTGAAGGGACAGCAGCCTACGAGCAGTACTTC.

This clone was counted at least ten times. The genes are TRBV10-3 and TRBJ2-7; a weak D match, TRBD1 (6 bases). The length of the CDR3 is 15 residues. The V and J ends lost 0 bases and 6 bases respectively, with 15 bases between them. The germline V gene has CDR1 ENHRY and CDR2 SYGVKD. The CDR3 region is CAISESQARGGEQYF. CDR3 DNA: TGTGCCATCAGTGAGTCCCAGGCCCGAGGGGGCGAGCAGTACTTC.

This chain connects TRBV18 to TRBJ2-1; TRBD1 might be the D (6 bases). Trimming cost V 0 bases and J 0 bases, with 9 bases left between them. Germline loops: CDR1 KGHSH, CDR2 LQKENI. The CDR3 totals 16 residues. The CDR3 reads CASSPPTGFSYNEQFF. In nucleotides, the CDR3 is TGTGCCAGCTCACCACCCACAGGGTTCTCCTACAATGAGCAGTTCTTC.

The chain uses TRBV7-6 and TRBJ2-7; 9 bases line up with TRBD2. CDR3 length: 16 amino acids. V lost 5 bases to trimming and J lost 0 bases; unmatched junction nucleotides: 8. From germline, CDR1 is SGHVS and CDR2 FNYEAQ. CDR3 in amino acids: CASSPGPSGVSYEQYF. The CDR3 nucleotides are TGTGCCAGCAGCCCAGGTCCTAGCGGGGTCTCCTACGAGCAGTACTTC.

For the CDR3, the DNA is TGTGCCAGCAACCCGGGACAGGTAAATCAGCCCCAGCATTTT. Protein product: CASNPGQVNQPQHF. The J gene is TRBJ1-5, the V gene TRBV6-5; TRBD1 matches at 8 bases. This CDR3 is 14 amino acids long. Germline values: CDR1 MNHEY, CDR2 SVGAGI. Trimming at V came to 7 bases and at J to 4 bases, leaving 6 bases not matched to a gene.

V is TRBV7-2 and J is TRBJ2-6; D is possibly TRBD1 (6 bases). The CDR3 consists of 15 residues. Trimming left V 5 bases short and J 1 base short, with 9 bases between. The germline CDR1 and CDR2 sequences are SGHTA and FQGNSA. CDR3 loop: CASSPGQSGANVLTF. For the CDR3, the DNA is TGTGCCAGCAGCCCCGGACAGTCTGGGGCCAACGTCCTGACTTTC.

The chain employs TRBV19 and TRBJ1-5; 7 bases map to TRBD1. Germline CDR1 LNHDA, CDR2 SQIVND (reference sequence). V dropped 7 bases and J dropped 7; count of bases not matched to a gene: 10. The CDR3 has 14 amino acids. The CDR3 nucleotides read TGTGCCAGTACCTCAGAGACAGGGAGCCAGCCCCAGCATTTT. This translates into CASTSETGSQPQHF.

The CDR3 loop is CASRPPGGVQETQYF. The DNA of the CDR3 is TGTGCCAGCAGACCCCCCGGGGGTGTCCAAGAGACCCAGTACTTC. The chain has TRBV28 and TRBJ2-5; tentative D call: TRBD2 (6 bases). The germline gives CDR1 MDHEN, CDR2 SYDVKM. The V and J ends lost 6 bases and 1 base respectively, with 15 bases between them. The CDR3 length is 15 residues.